This entry lists 32 T cell receptor beta chains sequenced from one sample in a study of cytomegalovirus exposure and HLA in healthy donors. The method was immunoSEQ multiplex PCR; TCRdb's version includes in-frame clones alone and lacks a portion of them. The table lists approximately 160,000 clones, roughly 80% of them singletons. The sequencing input was PBMCs. These receptors originate from a man aged 30-40 years in good health and CMV-seropositive.

The chain carries TRBV5-1 and TRBJ1-1; D ambiguous. CDR1 is SGHRS and CDR2 is YFSETQ in the germline V gene. Trimming removed 6 bases at V and 4 bases at J, with 13 bases between. This CDR3 comprises 13 residues. For the CDR3, the DNA is TGCGCCAGCAAGAAAGGTGAGGGCACTGAAGCTTTCTTT. This sequence encodes CASKKGEGTEAFF.

This clone was observed a few times. The V and J genes are TRBV19 and TRBJ1-6; D is possibly TRBD1 (5 bases). CDR1 and CDR2 from the germline V gene are LNHDA and SQIVND (reference sequence). This CDR3 has 13 amino acids. V lost 3 bases, J lost 7 bases, and 7 bases lay in between. The CDR3 is CASSMEGNSPLHF. The CDR3 DNA is TGTGCCAGTAGTATGGAGGGGAATTCACCCCTCCACTTT.

The chain combines TRBV5-1 with TRBJ1-1; possible D gene TRBD1, 6 bases. Between the trimmed V and J ends, which lost 7 bases and 4 bases, there was a span of 14 bases. CDR1 is SGHRS, CDR2 YFSETQ, per germline. The CDR3 length is 13 residues. For the CDR3, the DNA is TGCGCCAGCGGCCCCACAGGGATCACTGAAGCTTTCTTT. Translation: CASGPTGITEAFF.

The chain recombines TRBV7-9 with TRBJ1-5, with D perhaps TRBD1 (6 bases). Per the germline V gene, CDR1 is SEHNR and CDR2 is FQNEAQ (reference sequence). The V end lost 1 base, the J end lost 7 bases, and 14 bases lay between the germline ends. The CDR3 spans 15 residues. CDR3 nucleotides: TGTGCCAGCAGCTTAGTTGGGGGCGCGGCGCAGCCCCAGCATTTT. Translating gives CASSLVGGAAQPQHF.

The V call is TRBV6-5, the J call TRBJ2-5; 7 bases line up with TRBD2. The CDR3 loop spans 13 amino acids. CDR1 is MNHEY, CDR2 SVGAGI, per germline. J lost 3 bases, V lost 6 bases, and 4 bases had no gene match. CDR3 sequence reads: CASSGGGKETQYF. Here the CDR3 DNA reads TGTGCCAGCAGCGGCGGGGGAAAAGAGACCCAGTACTTC.

The chain carries TRBV5-1 and TRBJ2-3; D may be TRBD2 (5 bases). Germline CDR1 reads SGHRS; CDR2 reads YFSETQ. V lost 3 bases and J 3 bases, leaving 11 bases between the germline ends. The CDR3 is 14 amino acids. In DNA form, the CDR3 reads TGCGCCAGCAGCTCTGAGGACTTTACAGATACGCAGTATTTT. It yields the protein CASSSEDFTDTQYF.

V gene TRBV19 combines with J gene TRBJ1-1; 12 bases agree with TRBD1. CDR3 length: 17 residues. J gave up 0 bases and V 7 bases, and 9 bases lay outside the gene matches. Germline V gene sequence: CDR1 LNHDA, CDR2 SQIVND (reference sequence). The CDR3 protein is CASTFGGQGAMNTEAFF. The CDR3 DNA reads as TGTGCCAGTACCTTCGGGGGACAGGGGGCTATGAACACTGAAGCTTTCTTT. Filled out from reference TRBV19 and TRBJ1-1, the complete variable domain reads DGGITQSPKYLFRKEGQNVTLSCEQNLNHDAMYWYRQDPGQGLRLIYYSQIVNDFQKGDIAEGYSVSREKKESFPLTVTSAQKNPTAFYLCASTFGGQGAMNTEAFFGQGTRLTVV.

DNA of the CDR3: TGTGCCAGCAGCTTGGAACAGGGGGTGAACACTGAAGCTTTCTTT. Encoded protein: CASSLEQGVNTEAFF. The J gene is TRBJ1-1, the V gene TRBV5-6; 8 bases are a match to TRBD1. CDR1 and CDR2 (germline): SGHDT, YYEEEE. Germline trimming cut 0 bases from V and 0 bases from J; bases unmatched to any gene: 1. This CDR3 has 15 residues. The full variable domain, rest sourced from reference TRBV5-6 and TRBJ1-1, is DAGVTQSPTHLIKTRGQQVTLRCSPKSGHDTVSWYQQALGQGPQFIFQYYEEEERQRGNFPDRFSGHQFPNYSSELNVNALLLGDSALYLCASSLEQGVNTEAFFGQGTRLTVV.

In its sample, this clone was seen a few times. The chain carries TRBV19 and TRBJ1-1; tentative D call: TRBD1 (6 bases). Germline V CDR1 and CDR2: LNHDA, SQIVND (reference sequence). The CDR3 runs to 12 residues. V gave up 4 bases and J gave up 4 bases, with 7 bases separating them. The CDR3 region has the DNA TGTGCCAGTAGTAGCAGGGGCACTGAAGCTTTCTTT. Translating it yields CASSSRGTEAFF.

This chain links TRBV7-9 with TRBJ1-6; D possibly corresponds to TRBD1 (6 bases). In germline, CDR1 is SEHNR, CDR2 FQNEAQ (reference sequence). This CDR3 contains 15 residues. The V and J ends lost 2 bases and 7 bases respectively, with 12 bases between them. The CDR3 sequence is CASSLKGQRNSPLHF. The CDR3, as DNA: TGTGCCAGCAGCTTAAAAGGACAGAGGAATTCACCCCTCCACTTT. Full variable domain (rest looked up from reference TRBV7-9 and TRBJ1-6): DTGVSQNPRHKITKRGQNVTFRCDPISEHNRLYWYRQTLGQGPEFLTYFQNEAQLEKSRLLSDRFSAERPKGSFSTLEIQRTEQGDSAMYLCASSLKGQRNSPLHFGNGTRLTVT.

The chain carries TRBV6-1 and TRBJ2-3, with D perhaps matching TRBD2 (5 bases). This CDR3 contains 17 residues. CDR1 MNHNS and CDR2 SASEGT come from the germline V gene. V lost 2 bases and J lost 1, with 16 bases in between. The DNA of the CDR3 is TGTGCCAGCAGTGAATCCCCGGGGATGAGGGGCACAGATACGCAGTATTTT. The encoded protein is CASSESPGMRGTDTQYF.

This sequence joins TRBV28 and TRBJ2-5, with 8 bases aligning to TRBD1. Losses at the gene ends were 0 bases for V and 1 base for J; bases not matched to a gene: 4. The germline V gene has CDR1 MDHEN and CDR2 SYDVKM. The CDR3 totals 16 residues. This CDR3 is CASSLWGQASQETQYF. The CDR3, as DNA: TGTGCCAGCAGTTTATGGGGACAGGCTTCCCAAGAGACCCAGTACTTC.

The V call is TRBV18, the J call TRBJ1-5; 12 bases are a match to TRBD1. V shed 5 bases, J shed 7 bases, and the junction held 6 bases outside the gene matches. The CDR3 totals 15 residues. Germline CDR1 is KGHSH and CDR2 is LQKENI. The CDR3 region is CASSGTGGSEQPQHF. The CDR3, as DNA: TGTGCCAGCTCAGGGACAGGGGGCAGCGAACAGCCCCAGCATTTT.

The chain combines TRBV5-1 with TRBJ2-1; D is perhaps TRBD1 (5 bases). V was shortened by 3 bases and J by 0 bases, with 10 bases between the two germline ends. The germline V gene has CDR1 SGHRS and CDR2 YFSETQ. This CDR3 comprises 15 residues. The CDR3 DNA is TGCGCCAGCAGCTCGACAGCCAGCTCCTACAATGAGCAGTTCTTC. Translation: CASSSTASSYNEQFF.

This clone has a single count. The chain links TRBV4-3 to TRBJ1-2; D might be TRBD1 (5 bases). The CDR3 runs to 16 residues. V dropped 0 bases and J dropped 4 bases, with 15 bases sitting between them. Germline-derived CDR1 and CDR2 are LGHNA and YSLEER. The CDR3, as DNA: TGCGCCAGCAGCCAAGATTCCGGGGGACGGACCTATGGCTACACCTTC. This translates into CASSQDSGGRTYGYTF.

This clone was seen just once. The chain carries TRBV27 and TRBJ2-7; no definite D call. V lost 5 bases to trimming and J lost 2 bases, with 13 bases between them. Germline values: CDR1 MNHEY, CDR2 SMNVEV (reference sequence). The CDR3 loop spans 14 amino acids. The CDR3 region has the DNA TGTGCCAGCAGTGTGGGCCAATTAGCCTACGAGCAGTACTTC. This sequence encodes CASSVGQLAYEQYF.

The chain couples TRBV7-8 to TRBJ1-5; D gene ambiguous. Germline lookup yields CDR1 SGHVS and CDR2 FQNEAQ. Trimming stripped 1 base from V and 1 base from J, with 8 bases between. The CDR3 covers 15 residues. DNA for the CDR3: TGTGCCAGCAGCTTAGTTGAGATGAGCAATCAGCCCCAGCATTTT. Protein product: CASSLVEMSNQPQHF.

The chain couples TRBV5-6 to TRBJ2-7; D possibly corresponds to TRBD1 (5 bases). V lost 0 bases, J lost 3 bases, and 13 bases lay in between. CDR3 size: 15 residues. CDR1 and CDR2 from the germline V gene are SGHDT and YYEEEE. The CDR3 is CASSLVPGSSYEQYF. As DNA, the CDR3 is TGTGCCAGCAGCTTGGTTCCAGGGTCGAGCTACGAGCAGTACTTC.

V is TRBV29-1 and J is TRBJ2-7; TRBD1 matches at 9 bases. The junction had 9 bases not matched to a gene; V was cut back by 2 bases and J by 7 bases. This CDR3 is built from 14 residues. Germline CDR1 reads SQVTM; CDR2 reads ANQGSEA. CDR3 sequence reads: CSVEPSAGTGEQYF. The CDR3 coding sequence is TGCAGCGTTGAACCCTCAGCCGGGACAGGGGAGCAGTACTTC.

CDR3 in DNA: TGTGCCAGCAGCCCACTAGCGGGGCGGGTCGGGGAGCAGTTCTTC. This translates into CASSPLAGRVGEQFF. The V gene is TRBV7-3, the J gene TRBJ2-1; 10 bases map to TRBD2. With V trimmed by 5 bases and J by 10 bases, 11 bases remained unmatched. CDR3 length: 15 residues. Germline CDR1 SGHTA, CDR2 FQGTGA.

This chain joins TRBV7-2 and TRBJ1-2, with D maybe TRBD1 (5 bases). Germline V gene lookup returns CDR1 SGHTA and CDR2 FQGNSA. The CDR3 has 14 amino acids. The ends were cut back, 3 bases at V and 8 bases at J, with 16 bases in the middle. CDR3 protein: CASSLWWQGQGYTF. In nucleotides, the CDR3 is TGTGCCAGCAGCTTGTGGTGGCAGGGCCAAGGCTACACCTTC.

The CDR3 is CASSQDRDTEAFF. DNA for the CDR3: TGCGCCAGCAGCCAGGACAGGGACACTGAAGCTTTCTTT. The genes are TRBV4-1 and TRBJ1-1; 8 bases line up with TRBD1. The CDR3 has 13 amino acids. Per germline, CDR1 MGHRA and CDR2 YSYEKL. With V trimmed by 3 bases and J by 3 bases, 0 bases remained unmatched.

The V call is TRBV10-3, the J call TRBJ2-3; no reliable D call. This CDR3 has 15 residues. Trimming removed 3 bases from V and 0 bases from J, with 10 bases in between. Germline values: CDR1 ENHRY, CDR2 SYGVKD. The CDR3 DNA reads TGTGCCATCAGTGATTTAGAGAGGAGCACAGATACGCAGTATTTT. Protein product: CAISDLERSTDTQYF.

This clone was seen a handful of times. The chain couples TRBV5-1 to TRBJ1-2; D possibly corresponds to TRBD1 (5 bases). Germline assignment: CDR1 SGHRS and CDR2 YFSETQ. V shed 5 bases and J shed 4 bases, with 15 bases lying between them. CDR3 length: 14 amino acids. This CDR3 is CASSSDGGAYGYTF. The CDR3 DNA reads as TGCGCCAGCAGTTCGGACGGAGGGGCCTATGGCTACACCTTC.

The chain carries TRBV29-1 and TRBJ2-3; D perhaps matches TRBD2 (5 bases). CDR3 length: 12 residues. The germline V gene has CDR1 SQVTM and CDR2 ANQGSEA. Trimming cost V 4 bases and J 6 bases, with 11 bases left between them. The chain's CDR3 is CSVGTGLDTQYF. The CDR3 DNA reads as TGCAGCGTTGGGACTGGCCTCGATACGCAGTATTTT.

The CDR3 DNA is TGTGCCAGCAGCAGGGACACTGAAGCTTTCTTT. Its translation: CASSRDTEAFF. The V gene is TRBV27, the J gene TRBJ1-1; possible D gene TRBD1, 5 bases. The V gene lost 6 bases and the J gene lost 3 bases, with 5 bases spanning the gap. The germline V gene has CDR1 MNHEY and CDR2 SMNVEV (reference sequence). The CDR3 extends over 11 amino acids.

The gene calls are TRBV6-5 and TRBJ1-5; 9 nucleotides line up with TRBD1. The junction had 2 bases not matched to a gene; V was cut back by 4 bases and J by 1 base. Per germline, CDR1 MNHEY and CDR2 SVGAGI. The CDR3 covers 15 residues. This CDR3 reads CASSSTGGSNQPQHF. The CDR3 DNA reads TGTGCCAGCAGTTCCACAGGGGGCAGCAATCAGCCCCAGCATTTT.

This CDR3 is CASRTGTGETQYF. The CDR3, as DNA: TGTGCCAGCAGAACCGGGACAGGGGAGACCCAGTACTTC. The gene calls are TRBV11-1 and TRBJ2-5, with 9 bases fitting TRBD1. V was clipped by 6 bases and J by 5 bases; unmatched bases: 4. The CDR3 spans 13 residues. The germline V gene encodes CDR1 SGHAT and CDR2 FQDESV (reference sequence).

The chain joins TRBV7-9 to TRBJ2-7; D is possibly TRBD2 (6 bases). V lost 2 bases, J lost 4 bases, and 18 bases lay in between. The CDR3 totals 16 residues. Germline CDR1 is SEHNR and CDR2 is FQNEAQ (reference sequence). In nucleotides, the CDR3 is TGTGCCAGCAGCTTACCACGGGGGACTCGGGTATACGAGCAGTACTTC. Its protein is CASSLPRGTRVYEQYF.

V usage is TRBV4-3 and J usage is TRBJ2-7, with TRBD1 as a possible D gene (6 bases). V was clipped by 3 bases and J by 2 bases, with 14 bases between them. This CDR3 contains 15 residues. Germline V gives CDR1 LGHNA, CDR2 YSLEER. The CDR3 loop is CASSQVGTPTYEQYF. CDR3 bases: TGCGCCAGCAGCCAGGTCGGGACACCGACCTACGAGCAGTACTTC.

The rearrangement joins TRBV28 to TRBJ2-7; no clear D gene. Germline loops: CDR1 MDHEN, CDR2 SYDVKM. The V end lost 2 bases, the J end lost 2 bases, and 10 bases lay between the germline ends. CDR3 length: 14 amino acids. The CDR3 region has the DNA TGTGCCAGCAGTTTACATTCTTACACCTACGAGCAGTACTTC. Its protein is CASSLHSYTYEQYF.

The chain joins TRBV5-1 to TRBJ2-3; D possibly corresponds to TRBD1 (5 bases). This CDR3 region has 14 residues. V was pared by 0 bases and J by 5 bases, with 10 bases between. Germline lookup yields CDR1 SGHRS and CDR2 YFSETQ. CDR3 in amino acids: CASSLARAEDTQYF. In nucleotides, the CDR3 is TGCGCCAGCAGCTTGGCCAGGGCGGAAGATACGCAGTATTTT.